The 2 T cell receptor beta chains given below trace back to one sample, sequenced in a study of monozygotic twins with cystic fibrosis. Some clones are missing from TCRdb's copy, which holds only in-frame ones; the method was immunoSEQ multiplex PCR. The sample lists 30,000 to 40,000 clones, approximately 67% occurring once. The sample comprised blood. The receptors here all came from a girl between 10 and 17 years old with cystic fibrosis.

This sequence joins TRBV5-1 and TRBJ1-1, with TRBD1 identical over 9 bases. CDR3 length: 15 residues. J lost 4 bases, V lost 4 bases, and 8 bases had no gene match. Per germline, CDR1 SGHRS and CDR2 YFSETQ. The CDR3 is CASSAQQGAGTEAFF. The DNA of the CDR3 is TGCGCCAGCAGCGCCCAACAGGGGGCAGGCACTGAAGCTTTCTTT. Drawing the rest from reference TRBV5-1 and TRBJ1-1, the complete variable domain is KAGVTQTPRYLIKTRGQQVTLSCSPISGHRSVSWYQQTPGQGLQFLFEYFSETQRNKGNFPGRFSGRQFSNSRSEMNVSTLELGDSALYLCASSAQQGAGTEAFFGQGTRLTVV.

The gene calls are TRBV29-1 and TRBJ2-1, with D possibly matching TRBD2 (6 bases). From germline, CDR1 is SQVTM and CDR2 ANQGSEA. V lost 6 bases to trimming and J lost 12 bases, with 24 bases between them. The CDR3 totals 14 residues. The CDR3 coding sequence is TGCAGCGTCCACGGCGGGGCAGCAGTCGGCGGGCAGTTCTTC. The encoded protein is CSVHGGAAVGGQFF.